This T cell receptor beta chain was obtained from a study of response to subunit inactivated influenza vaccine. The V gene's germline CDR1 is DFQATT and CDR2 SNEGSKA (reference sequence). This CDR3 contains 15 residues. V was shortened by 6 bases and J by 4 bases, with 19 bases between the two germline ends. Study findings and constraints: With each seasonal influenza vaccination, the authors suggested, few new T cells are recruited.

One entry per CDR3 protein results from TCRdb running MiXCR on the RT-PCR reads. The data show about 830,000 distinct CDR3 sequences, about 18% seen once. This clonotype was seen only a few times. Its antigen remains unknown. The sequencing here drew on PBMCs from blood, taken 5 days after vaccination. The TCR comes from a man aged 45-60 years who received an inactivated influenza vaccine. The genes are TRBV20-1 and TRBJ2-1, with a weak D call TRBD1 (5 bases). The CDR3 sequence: CSATGPRARYNEQFF. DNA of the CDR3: TGCAGTGCCACAGGCCCCCGGGCACGGTACAATGAGCAGTTCTTC.